This TCR beta chain emerged from a study of identical twins. With template switching, a universal primer site was added, and the cDNA carried unique molecular identifiers. TCRdb analysed the 5' RACE reads with MiXCR anew, one entry per CDR3 protein. The table includes fewer than 900,000 distinct CDR3 sequences, 21% detected once. V shed 5 bases and J 2 bases; nucleotides not matched to a gene: 5. Germline CDR1 and CDR2: SGHAT and FQNNGV. This CDR3 is built from 17 residues. The same sample was also used in a study of T cells expressing NK-cell markers.

Sequencing was carried out using PBMCs. The sequence was collected from a woman between 18 and 30 years old in good health. The rearrangement uses TRBV11-2 and TRBJ2-3, with 15 bases aligning to TRBD2. The CDR3 region is CASSVGTSGGYTDTQYF. In DNA form, the CDR3 reads TGTGCCAGCAGCGTCGGGACTAGCGGGGGGTACACAGATACGCAGTATTTT.